The entry that follows covers one T cell receptor beta chain sequence. PCR used 60 Vbeta primers and 13 Jbeta primers. Assay: immunoSEQ multiplex PCR; the TCRdb copy retains only in-frame clones and omits some. The sample shows tens of thousands of clones, 79% of them seen only once. The data were obtained in a study of cytomegalovirus exposure and HLA in healthy donors. Germline CDR1 is SGHRS and CDR2 is YFSETQ. The V end was cut by 6 bases, the J end by 1 base, with 12 bases between. CDR3 size: 14 residues. This receptor was obtained from a man between 25 and 39 years old in good health and CMV-seronegative. The chain combines TRBV5-1 with TRBJ2-3, with a weak D call TRBD1 (5 bases). Source material: PBMCs. In DNA, the CDR3 is TGCGCCAGCAATGAGGACACGCGCACAGATACGCAGTATTTT. It translates to CASNEDTRTDTQYF.